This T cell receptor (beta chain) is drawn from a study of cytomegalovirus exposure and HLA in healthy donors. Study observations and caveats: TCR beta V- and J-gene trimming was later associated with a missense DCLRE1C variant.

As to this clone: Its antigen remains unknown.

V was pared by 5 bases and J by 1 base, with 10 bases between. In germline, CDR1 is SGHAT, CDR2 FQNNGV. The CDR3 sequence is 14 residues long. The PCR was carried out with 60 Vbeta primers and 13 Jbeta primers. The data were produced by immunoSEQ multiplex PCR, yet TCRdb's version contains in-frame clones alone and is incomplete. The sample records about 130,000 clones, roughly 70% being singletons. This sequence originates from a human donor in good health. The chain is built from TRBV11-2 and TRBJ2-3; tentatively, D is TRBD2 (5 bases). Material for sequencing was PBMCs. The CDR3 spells CASSIGLGTDTQYF. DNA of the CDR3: TGTGCCAGCAGCATTGGACTGGGCACAGATACGCAGTATTTT.